This T cell receptor (beta chain) was identified in a study of resident and recirculating memory T cells in vitiligo. Study-level information: Epidermis came from shave biopsies of lesional and nonlesional sites, plus PBMCs. Study results and caveats: TCR sequences were not conserved across biopsy sites or patients.

No patient showed confetti depigmentation, a clinical sign of active disease. No vitiligo treatment was given during the prior three months. Measured with immunoSEQ multiplex PCR; TCRdb has only the in-frame clones, and not every one. Seen here are 72,000 or so clones, 92% observed once, and the top ten hold about 4.8%. This CDR3 has 14 amino acids. V shed 4 bases, J shed 5 bases, and the junction held 4 bases outside the gene matches. CDR1 is LNHDA and CDR2 is SQIVND in the germline V gene (reference sequence). Notes on this clone: Its target is not known.

Sequenced sample: blood. This TCR came from a male donor with vitiligo. The rearrangement joins TRBV19 to TRBJ2-3, with 9 bases fitting TRBD1. CDR3 sequence: CASSSPDRGDTQYF. The DNA for the CDR3 is TGTGCCAGTAGTAGCCCGGACAGGGGAGATACGCAGTATTTT.